These 19 T cell receptor beta chains were sequenced from one sample in a study of T cell responses to AZD1222 COVID-19 vaccine. Sequencing was performed with immunoSEQ multiplex PCR; in TCRdb, only in-frame clones are kept and a portion is missing. The sample has 150,000 to 200,000 clones, around 92% seen once; the top ten hold around 0.99%. The source was peripheral blood, collected 28 days after the second AZD1222 dose. Receptors were obtained from an adult who received the AZD1222 COVID-19 vaccine.

The chain couples TRBV5-1 to TRBJ1-2; maybe TRBD1 (6 bases). This CDR3 is built from 13 residues. Germline values: CDR1 SGHRS, CDR2 YFSETQ. V lost 5 bases, J lost 2 bases, and 10 bases lay in between. The CDR3 protein is CASSYRVNYGYTF. The CDR3 DNA sequence: TGCGCCAGCAGTTACAGGGTGAACTATGGCTACACCTTC.

This clone was seen only a few times. The chain employs TRBV3-1 (or the pseudogene TRBV3-2) and TRBJ1-3; TRBD1 might be the D (6 bases). CDR1 LGHDT and CDR2 YNNKEL come from the germline V gene (reference sequence). The length of the CDR3 is 18 residues. With 4 bases removed from V and 0 bases from J, the gap between germline ends came to 19 bases. This CDR3 reads CASSPVGGPIVSGNTIYF. CDR3 sequence (DNA): TGTGCCAGCAGCCCCGTGGGGGGGCCCATCGTCTCTGGAAACACCATATATTTT.

V usage is TRBV5-1 and J usage is TRBJ1-2, with D unresolved. The V end lost 0 bases, the J end lost 4 bases, and 10 bases lay between the germline ends. In germline, CDR1 is SGHRS, CDR2 YFSETQ. The CDR3 covers 14 residues. CDR3 in amino acids: CASSLVGNVYGYTF. Here the CDR3 DNA reads TGCGCCAGCAGCTTGGTGGGGAACGTCTATGGCTACACCTTC.

The chain recombines TRBV9 with TRBJ2-1, with 10 nucleotides matching TRBD2. Germline loops: CDR1 SGDLS, CDR2 YYNGEE. This CDR3 has 16 amino acids. Unmatched junction bases numbered 8, after V lost 2 bases and J lost 6 bases. This CDR3 reads CASSVSGGTAVNEQFF. The CDR3 DNA reads as TGTGCCAGCAGCGTTAGCGGGGGGACAGCGGTCAATGAGCAGTTCTTC. The full variable domain, in which reference TRBV9 and TRBJ2-1 provide the parts outside the CDR3, is DSGVTQTPKHLITATGQRVTLRCSPRSGDLSVYWYQQSLDQGLQFLIQYYNGEERAKGNILERFSAQQFPDLHSELNLSSLELGDSALYFCASSVSGGTAVNEQFFGPGTRLTVL.

The table lists this clone with a count of one. The gene calls are TRBV6-5 and TRBJ1-1, with a possible D match to TRBD1 (5 bases). Trimming pared 4 bases from V and 1 base from J, leaving 13 bases between. The CDR3 sequence is 15 residues long. Germline V gene sequence: CDR1 MNHEY, CDR2 SVGAGI. Here the CDR3 DNA reads TGTGCCAGCAGTTCGTTTGGACATTCGAACACTGAAGCTTTCTTT. Its translation is CASSSFGHSNTEAFF.

This clone has just one count. The chain links TRBV2 to TRBJ1-4, with no clear D. This CDR3 has 14 amino acids. V dropped 3 bases and J dropped 4 bases, with 9 bases sitting between them. The germline CDR1 and CDR2 sequences are SNHLY and FYNNEI. The CDR3 is CASSDRTYNEKLFF. DNA of the CDR3: TGTGCCAGCAGTGATCGGACTTATAATGAAAAACTGTTTTTT.

V and J are TRBV7-3 and TRBJ1-1, with 7 nucleotides matching TRBD1. CDR3 length: 17 residues. The V gene's germline CDR1 is SGHTA and CDR2 FQGTGA. With V trimmed by 6 bases and J by 3 bases, 16 bases remained unmatched. CDR3 in amino acids: CASSLPMTGRMYTEAFF. CDR3 bases: TGTGCCAGCAGTCTTCCCATGACAGGGAGAATGTACACTGAAGCTTTCTTT.

The V and J genes are TRBV12-3 or TRBV12-4 and TRBJ2-2; perhaps TRBD1 as D (5 bases). V was clipped by 5 bases and J by 6 bases, with 10 bases between them. This CDR3 contains 13 residues. The CDR3 here is CASSTRQSGELFF. The CDR3 DNA sequence: TGTGCCAGCAGTACCCGACAGTCCGGGGAGCTGTTTTTT.

The chain employs TRBV14 and TRBJ2-7; D call uncertain. Germline V gene data show CDR1 as SGHDN and CDR2 as FVKESK. The CDR3 totals 12 residues. Trimming shortened V by 1 base and J by 9 bases, and 10 bases separated the two germline ends. The CDR3 DNA is TGTGCCAGCAGCCAAGGAATTTTTGGGCAGTACTTC. As protein: CASSQGIFGQYF.

The chain joins TRBV3-1 (or the pseudogene TRBV3-2) to TRBJ2-3, with D perhaps TRBD2 (6 bases). Germline V gives CDR1 LGHDT, CDR2 YNNKEL (reference sequence). The CDR3 totals 15 residues. Between the trimmed V and J ends, which lost 6 bases and 2 bases, there was a span of 15 bases. This chain's CDR3 is CASSRDFLATDTQYF. The CDR3 nucleotides read TGTGCCAGCAGTCGGGACTTCCTCGCCACAGATACGCAGTATTTT.

This sequence joins TRBV6-6 and TRBJ1-5, with D tentatively TRBD1 (5 bases). Germline V gene sequence: CDR1 MNHNY, CDR2 SVGAGI (reference sequence). The length of the CDR3 is 14 residues. V was pared by 5 bases and J by 8 bases, with 16 bases between. CDR3 in amino acids: CASSLGSAGEPQHF. Written as DNA, the CDR3 is TGTGCCAGCAGTCTCGGTTCCGCGGGGGAGCCCCAGCATTTT.

The chain recombines TRBV11-2 with TRBJ1-4, with unresolved D. CDR1 and CDR2 (germline): SGHAT, FQNNGV. Trimming took off 6 bases at V and 8 bases at J, with 19 bases between the two ends. This CDR3 region has 15 residues. As DNA, the CDR3 is TGTGCCAGCAGAACTGGACGGCAACGGAGGGAAAAACTGTTTTTT. Amino acids: CASRTGRQRREKLFF.

The chain combines TRBV30 with TRBJ2-7; D is possibly TRBD2 (6 bases). CDR1 and CDR2 (germline): GTSNPN, SVGIG (reference sequence). The CDR3 length is 12 residues. The V end was cut by 5 bases, the J end by 1 base, with 9 bases between. The CDR3 bases are TGTGCCTGGGGCGGGGAATCCTACGAGCAGTACTTC. Its protein is CAWGGESYEQYF.

The rearrangement uses TRBV6-5 and TRBJ1-5; D ambiguous. Germline loops: CDR1 MNHEY, CDR2 SVGAGI. The CDR3 covers 13 residues. The V end was cut by 6 bases, the J end by 0 bases, with 6 bases between. The CDR3 protein is CASRLYSNQPQHF. The CDR3 bases are TGTGCCAGCAGACTGTATAGCAATCAGCCCCAGCATTTT.

This rearrangement joins TRBV5-1 to TRBJ1-3, with 7 bases that match TRBD1. Per germline, CDR1 SGHRS and CDR2 YFSETQ. Unmatched junction bases numbered 9, after V lost 4 bases and J lost 8 bases. The CDR3 runs 14 residues. CDR3 coding DNA: TGCGCCAGCAGCCCAACCGGGACAGCGGACACCATATATTTT. Its protein product is CASSPTGTADTIYF.

The V gene is TRBV5-1, the J gene TRBJ1-1, with unresolved D. The germline V gene has CDR1 SGHRS and CDR2 YFSETQ. Trimming pared 6 bases from V and 6 bases from J, leaving 12 bases between. This CDR3 contains 12 residues. CDR3 nucleotide sequence: TGCGCCAGCAAGAGAACAGACTCTGAAGCTTTCTTT. It translates to CASKRTDSEAFF.

The V and J genes are TRBV7-3 and TRBJ2-3; D ambiguous. The germline gives CDR1 SGHTA, CDR2 FQGTGA. CDR3 length equals 14 residues. The V end lost 2 bases, the J end lost 6 bases, and 12 bases lay between the germline ends. The CDR3 DNA is TGTGCCAGCAGCTTAGCGGCAACCTCTGATACGCAGTATTTT. It is translated as CASSLAATSDTQYF.

This chain links TRBV6-5 with TRBJ1-2, with D possibly matching TRBD1 (5 bases). CDR1 and CDR2 from the germline V gene are MNHEY and SVGAGI. The CDR3 loop spans 15 amino acids. The V end lost 8 bases, the J end lost 8 bases, and 24 bases lay between the germline ends. DNA of the CDR3: TGTGCCAGCCAACGGGGGTCTAGCGGACCAGAAGGCTACACCTTC. Its translation: CASQRGSSGPEGYTF.

The chain carries TRBV7-9 and TRBJ2-2, with unresolved D. The germline gives CDR1 SEHNR, CDR2 FQNEAQ (reference sequence). The V end lost 5 bases, the J end lost 6 bases, and 10 bases lay between the germline ends. There are 13 residues in the CDR3. CDR3 nucleotide sequence: TGTGCCAGCAGCCCGTTTTCTTCCGGGGAGCTGTTTTTT. This gives the protein CASSPFSSGELFF.